These 26 T cell receptor beta chains were sequenced from one sample in a study of blood T cell repertoires in COVID-19. Generated by immunoSEQ multiplex PCR, the TCRdb table keeps only in-frame clones and is missing some. The repertoire consists of over 250,000 clones, with 83% occurring once and the leading ten covering 8% to 10%. Sequenced: peripheral blood. All receptors derive from a woman aged 45-65 years who had recovered from COVID-19.

V and J are TRBV2 and TRBJ1-1; perhaps TRBD1 as D (5 bases). Germline V gives CDR1 SNHLY, CDR2 FYNNEI. The CDR3 length is 13 residues. The germline V and J ends were trimmed by 9 bases and 1 base, with 12 bases remaining between them. Here the CDR3 reads CARARGSNTEAFF. The CDR3 coding sequence is TGTGCCAGGGCTCGGGGGTCGAACACTGAAGCTTTCTTT. Looking up the rest from reference TRBV2 and TRBJ1-1 gives the full variable domain: EPEVTQTPSHQVTQMGQEVILRCVPISNHLYFYWYRQILGQKVEFLVSFYNNEISEKSEIFDDQFSVERPDGSNFTLKIRSTKLEDSAMYFCARARGSNTEAFFGQGTRLTVV.

The chain links TRBV7-3 to TRBJ1-2, with D uncertain. The CDR3 covers 14 residues. V gave up 3 bases and J gave up 3 bases, with 11 bases separating them. Germline assignment: CDR1 SGHTA and CDR2 FQGTGA. CDR3 amino acids: CASSLNGAYYGYTF. CDR3 nucleotides: TGTGCCAGCAGCTTGAACGGAGCGTACTATGGCTACACCTTC.

This sequence joins TRBV23-1 and TRBJ2-3, with D maybe TRBD1 (7 bases). TRBV23-1 is flagged as an ORF with uncertain function. This CDR3 comprises 18 residues. V lost 8 bases to trimming and J lost 2 bases, with 26 bases between them. CDR3 in amino acids: CASRRGQNFAVFTDTQYF. Here the CDR3 DNA reads TGCGCCAGCCGGAGGGGACAGAACTTTGCGGTCTTCACAGATACGCAGTATTTT.

The V gene is TRBV30, the J gene TRBJ2-3; TRBD2 aligns across 13 bases. There are 18 residues in the CDR3. With 1 base clipped from V and 4 bases from J, the junction kept 11 bases outside the gene matches. CDR1 is GTSNPN and CDR2 is SVGIG in the germline V gene (reference sequence). CDR3 DNA sequence: TGTGCCTGGAGTGGGCTTCAACGGACTAGCGGGAGTGCAGATACGCAGTATTTT. Translating it yields CAWSGLQRTSGSADTQYF.

V and J are TRBV7-3 and TRBJ2-2; 10 bases map to TRBD2. J lost 3 bases, V lost 4 bases, and 8 bases had no gene match. The length of the CDR3 is 17 residues. The germline CDR1 and CDR2 sequences are SGHTA and FQGTGA. The CDR3 is CASSYPTSGAYTGELFF. In DNA, the CDR3 is TGTGCCAGCAGCTACCCTACTAGCGGGGCCTACACCGGGGAGCTGTTTTTT.

The chain carries TRBV27 and TRBJ2-2, with TRBD2 identical over 11 bases. The CDR3 covers 16 residues. The V gene end was trimmed by 2 bases and the J gene end by 3 bases; junction bases not matched to a gene: 2. Germline V gene lookup returns CDR1 MNHEY and CDR2 SMNVEV (reference sequence). CDR3 coding DNA: TGTGCCAGCAGTTTAACTAGCGGGGGTGACACCGGGGAGCTGTTTTTT. It yields the protein CASSLTSGGDTGELFF.

The genes are TRBV5-8 and TRBJ1-1, with 11 bases that match TRBD1. V shed 3 bases and J 9 bases; nucleotides not matched to a gene: 4. Germline loops: CDR1 SGHTS, CDR2 YDEGEE. The CDR3 totals 13 residues. The CDR3 here is CASSWGTGGKAFF. For the CDR3, the DNA is TGTGCCAGCAGCTGGGGGACAGGGGGAAAAGCTTTCTTT.

This clone was counted a single time. This chain joins TRBV7-9 and TRBJ2-7, with D perhaps TRBD1 (6 bases). The CDR3 is 12 amino acids. V was pared by 3 bases and J by 4 bases, with 7 bases between. Germline CDR1 and CDR2: SEHNR and FQNEAQ (reference sequence). This CDR3 is CASSLTGYEQYF. In DNA, the CDR3 is TGTGCCAGCAGCTTGACAGGATACGAGCAGTACTTC. Variable domain in full (rest from reference TRBV7-9 and TRBJ2-7): DTGVSQNPRHKITKRGQNVTFRCDPISEHNRLYWYRQTLGQGPEFLTYFQNEAQLEKSRLLSDRFSAERPKGSFSTLEIQRTEQGDSAMYLCASSLTGYEQYFGPGTRLTVT.

This rearrangement joins TRBV28 to TRBJ1-2, with 8 nucleotides matching TRBD1. After removal of 6 bases from V and 8 bases from J, the junction contained 14 bases not matched to a gene. The CDR3 has 15 residues. Germline values: CDR1 MDHEN, CDR2 SYDVKM. The CDR3 nucleotides are TGTGCCAGCAGACGATTCTCACAGGGGGTGAGAGGCTACACCTTC. Protein sequence: CASRRFSQGVRGYTF.

The table lists this clone with a few counts. The rearrangement links TRBV7-2 to TRBJ2-3, with TRBD1 identical over 8 bases. The germline V gene has CDR1 SGHTA and CDR2 FQGNSA. The CDR3 loop spans 14 amino acids. V lost 4 bases to trimming and J lost 6 bases; unmatched junction nucleotides: 6. The CDR3 sequence is CASSSTGDLDTQYF. As DNA, the CDR3 is TGTGCCAGCAGCTCGACAGGGGATCTGGATACGCAGTATTTT.

The chain links TRBV7-2 to TRBJ1-3, with D unresolved. V lost 5 bases to trimming and J lost 11 bases, with 13 bases between them. CDR3 length equals 12 residues. Per the germline V gene, CDR1 is SGHTA and CDR2 is FQGNSA. CDR3 loop: CASSPPAGSIYF. CDR3 DNA sequence: TGTGCCAGCAGCCCTCCAGCGGGCTCCATATATTTT. The full variable domain, its missing parts supplied by reference TRBV7-2 and TRBJ1-3, is GAGVSQSPSNKVTEKGKDVELRCDPISGHTALYWYRQSLGQGLEFLIYFQGNSAPDKSGLPSDRFSAERTGGSVSTLTIQRTQQEDSAVYLCASSPPAGSIYFGEGSWLTVV.

V and J are TRBV6-2 or TRBV6-3 and TRBJ2-1; 9 bases match TRBD2. V was clipped by 6 bases and J by 8 bases; unmatched bases: 5. The CDR3 has 13 amino acids. Germline CDR1 MNHEY, CDR2 SVGEGT. Here the CDR3 DNA reads TGTGCCAGCAGCTCTGCGGGGGGGCATGAGCAGTTCTTC. Protein product: CASSSAGGHEQFF.

This clone has only a few counts. The rearrangement uses TRBV5-1 and TRBJ2-4; unclear D gene. V was cut by 0 bases and J by 4 bases, with 14 bases left in between. The CDR3 contains 16 residues. In germline, CDR1 is SGHRS, CDR2 YFSETQ. The CDR3 loop is CASSLDEPPAKNIQYF. CDR3 coding DNA: TGCGCCAGCAGCTTGGATGAGCCCCCCGCGAAAAACATTCAGTACTTC.

V gene TRBV28 combines with J gene TRBJ1-2, with 7 bases aligning to TRBD1. The germline V gene has CDR1 MDHEN and CDR2 SYDVKM. This CDR3 has 14 residues. V was clipped by 4 bases and J by 6 bases; unmatched bases: 8. The CDR3 reads CASSWGTERNGYTF. DNA for the CDR3: TGTGCCAGCAGTTGGGGGACAGAAAGGAATGGCTACACCTTC.

This clone has a single count. V usage is TRBV11-3 and J usage is TRBJ2-1, with TRBD1 identical over 7 bases. The CDR3 is 15 residues long. V shed 4 bases, J shed 2 bases, and the junction held 5 bases outside the gene matches. Germline assignment: CDR1 SGHNT and CDR2 YENEEA. CDR3 loop: CASSSTGVPYNEQFF. As DNA, the CDR3 is TGTGCCAGCAGCTCCACAGGGGTGCCCTACAATGAGCAGTTCTTC.

This chain joins TRBV9 and TRBJ2-1; TRBD2 matches 10 bases. Germline loops: CDR1 SGDLS, CDR2 YYNGEE. The ends lost 1 base at V and 6 bases at J; junction bases unmatched: 7. The CDR3 sequence is 16 residues long. Here the CDR3 DNA reads TGTGCCAGCAGCGTACTCCGGACTAGCGGTCTCAATGAGCAGTTCTTC. Translated, it gives CASSVLRTSGLNEQFF.

This clone was counted only a few times. The chain uses TRBV10-3 and TRBJ2-7; D not certain. V dropped 2 bases and J dropped 6 bases, with 11 bases sitting between them. The CDR3 spans 13 residues. CDR1 is ENHRY and CDR2 is SYGVKD in the germline V gene. This CDR3 is CAISEPQAGEQYF. CDR3 nucleotide sequence: TGTGCCATCAGTGAGCCCCAGGCAGGCGAGCAGTACTTC.

The genes are TRBV11-2 and TRBJ1-6; D is uncertain. V shed 5 bases and J shed 0 bases, with 11 bases lying between them. CDR3 length equals 16 residues. Germline CDR1 SGHAT, CDR2 FQNNGV. The CDR3 DNA sequence: TGTGCCAGCAGCCTCAGGCCGAGCTCCTATAATTCACCCCTCCACTTT. Residues: CASSLRPSSYNSPLHF.

The rearrangement links TRBV7-3 to TRBJ1-1; 7 bases line up with TRBD1. Germline CDR1 reads SGHTA; CDR2 reads FQGTGA. The CDR3 is 16 amino acids. V lost 5 bases and J lost 4; bases outside the gene matches: 13. The CDR3 sequence is CASSPAPDRVATEAFF. The CDR3 nucleotides read TGTGCCAGCAGCCCCGCCCCCGACAGGGTGGCCACTGAAGCTTTCTTT.

The chain employs TRBV10-1 and TRBJ2-7; 9 bases agree with TRBD1. CDR3 size: 16 residues. Per germline, CDR1 WNHNN and CDR2 SYGVQD (reference sequence). With V trimmed by 4 bases and J by 0 bases, 7 bases remained unmatched. The CDR3 is CASSVIPGQGSYEQYF. The CDR3 nucleotides read TGCGCCAGCAGTGTAATTCCGGGACAGGGCTCCTACGAGCAGTACTTC.

This clone was detected only a few times. This chain joins TRBV5-1 and TRBJ2-3; tentative D call: TRBD1 (6 bases). CDR3 length: 14 residues. CDR1 is SGHRS and CDR2 is YFSETQ in the germline V gene. V was cut by 4 bases and J by 2 bases, with 11 bases left in between. The DNA of the CDR3 is TGCGCCAGCAGCCCCGACAGGTACACAGATACGCAGTATTTT. It codes for CASSPDRYTDTQYF.

This sequence joins TRBV5-5 and TRBJ2-5; 8 bases are a match to TRBD1. The germline V gene encodes CDR1 SGHKS and CDR2 YYEKEE (reference sequence). The CDR3 length is 14 residues. Trimming at V came to 4 bases and at J to 2 bases, leaving 4 bases not matched to a gene. For the CDR3, the DNA is TGTGCCAGCAGCCCGGGACAGGTTCAAGAGACCCAGTACTTC. It yields the protein CASSPGQVQETQYF.

The CDR3 DNA is TGTGCCAGCAGCGTAGCCCCTGAGTTCTCCTACGAGCAGTACTTC. Its translation is CASSVAPEFSYEQYF. The rearrangement joins TRBV9 to TRBJ2-7; no definite D call. The V and J ends lost 0 bases and 0 bases respectively, with 10 bases between them. The CDR3 covers 15 residues. Germline loops: CDR1 SGDLS, CDR2 YYNGEE.

The chain is built from TRBV7-7 and TRBJ2-5; TRBD1 might be the D (6 bases). CDR3 length: 13 amino acids. CDR1 is SSHAT, CDR2 FNYEAQ, per germline (reference sequence). Trimming pared 4 bases from V and 7 bases from J, leaving 13 bases between. The CDR3 loop is CASSSGQRGTQYF. In DNA, the CDR3 is TGTGCCAGCAGCTCTGGACAGAGGGGGACCCAGTACTTC.

The chain carries TRBV7-2 and TRBJ2-1; 7 bases fit TRBD2. This CDR3 contains 16 residues. Trimming cost V 1 base and J 6 bases; bases outside gene matches: 9. Germline CDR1 reads SGHTA; CDR2 reads FQGNSA. Written as DNA, the CDR3 is TGTGCCAGCAGCTTAGGGGCGGGAGTCGTGTCCAATGAGCAGTTCTTC. It yields the protein CASSLGAGVVSNEQFF.

The rearrangement joins TRBV11-2 to TRBJ2-3; D call uncertain. The CDR3 consists of 12 residues. Germline CDR1 reads SGHAT; CDR2 reads FQNNGV. The V end was cut by 2 bases, the J end by 2 bases, with 2 bases between. The CDR3 here is CASSLHTDTQYF. CDR3 DNA sequence: TGTGCCAGCAGCTTACACACAGATACGCAGTATTTT.